The rows below give T cell receptor beta chains drawn from one sample of a study of cytomegalovirus exposure and HLA in healthy donors. The protocol was immunoSEQ multiplex PCR, while the TCRdb copy is restricted to in-frame clones and leaves out a portion. The sample lists about 140,000 clones, about 75% occurring once. Sequencing used PBMCs. These TCRs come from a man aged 55 to 70 in good health and CMV-seronegative. Each CDR3 is given with its conserved first and last residue. The D gene is left open where the match is weak. Not every row has a clone size; where given, it reads once, few, many or a size class.

>TRBV19|TRBJ2-1|TRBD1|-
TGTGCCAGTAGTATGTCCGGGACAGAAGGATCCTACAATGAGCAGTTCTTC
CASSMSGTEGSYNEQFF
>TRBV5-1|TRBJ1-2|TRBD1|-
TGCGCCAGCAGCGACCTGGGACAGGCTACAATGGATGGCTACACCTTC
CASSDLGQATMDGYTF
>TRBV5-4|TRBJ2-3|TRBD2|-
TGTGCCAGCAGCTTGGGGACTAGCGGGAGATCGAGGCTAGAGGATACGCAGTATTTT
CASSLGTSGRSRLEDTQYF
>TRBV6-1|TRBJ1-3|-|-
TGTGCCAGCAGTGAAACGGGGGGTCTCGGAAACACCATATATTTT
CASSETGGLGNTIYF
>TRBV6-6|TRBJ1-1|TRBD1|-
TGTGCCAGCAGTTACTACGACGCAGGGGGCGACACTGAAGCTTTCTTT
CASSYYDAGGDTEAFF
>TRBV6-6|TRBJ2-7|TRBD2|-
TGTGCCAGCAGTTACGGAAGCGGGAGGAGCTCCTACGAGCAGTACTTC
CASSYGSGRSSYEQYF
>TRBV18|TRBJ2-3|TRBD1|few
TGTGCCAGCTCTCGCTCCGGGACAGGGGAGGCAGATACGCAGTATTTT
CASSRSGTGEADTQYF
>TRBV15|TRBJ1-1|-|-
TGTGCCACCAGCAGAGTGTCAACGGACAGCTACTATTTTCCTAACACTGAAGCTTTCTTT
CATSRVSTDSYYFPNTEAFF
>TRBV27|TRBJ1-1|-|-
TGTGCCACTAAGCCCGGGGTTGGAGACACTGAAGCTTTCTTT
CATKPGVGDTEAFF
>TRBV19|TRBJ2-5|TRBD1|-
TGTGCCAGTAGTATGCAGGGGGCTGGTGAGACCCAGTACTTC
CASSMQGAGETQYF
>TRBV10-3|TRBJ1-6|-|-
TGTGCCATCAGGGCAGACAGTGGCCTTTCACCCCTCCACTTT
CAIRADSGLSPLHF
>TRBV6-5|TRBJ2-7|TRBD2|-
TGTGCCAGCAGTCTAGCGGGTGGCTACGAGCAGTACTTC
CASSLAGGYEQYF
>TRBV28|TRBJ1-5|-|-
TGTGCCAGCAGTTCGTATCAGCCCCAGCATTTT
CASSSYQPQHF
>TRBV5-4|TRBJ2-1|TRBD2|-
TGTGCCAGCAGTTCACCACCGGGGAGGGGCGATGAGCAGTTCTTC
CASSSPPGRGDEQFF
>TRBV5-5|TRBJ1-1|TRBD1|-
TGTGCCAGCAGCCCAGGGACAGCGGCGAACACTGAAGCTTTCTTT
CASSPGTAANTEAFF
>TRBV5-4|TRBJ2-7|-|-
TGTGCCAGCAGCTTCCCGGGCTACGAGCAGTACTTC
CASSFPGYEQYF
>TRBV2|TRBJ1-5|-|-
TGTGCCAGCCTCGGCGGGACCGGAGATCAGCCCCAGCATTTT
CASLGGTGDQPQHF
>TRBV9|TRBJ1-5|-|-
TGTGCCAGCAGCGCGGACAGCCGCGGGCAGCCCCAGCATTTT
CASSADSRGQPQHF
>TRBV23-1|TRBJ2-5|-|many
TGCGCCAGCAGTCTCGGAGCGGAATCAGAGACCCAGTACTTC
CASSLGAESETQYF
>TRBV11-3|TRBJ2-1|-|-
TGTGCCAGCAGCTTAGAAGATTCTAGTGAGCAGTTCTTC
CASSLEDSSEQFF
>TRBV10-1|TRBJ2-2|-|once
TGCGCCAGCATAACAGGGTTAACCGGGGAGCTGTTTTTT
CASITGLTGELFF
>TRBV18|TRBJ1-5|TRBD1|-
TGTGCCAGCTCTCGAACGGACAGGGTCCGCGGTCAGCCCCAGCATTTT
CASSRTDRVRGQPQHF
>TRBV6-5|TRBJ1-1|-|once
TGTGCCAGCAGTAGACAGATTGGAACTGAAGCTTTCTTT
CASSRQIGTEAFF
>TRBV9|TRBJ2-5|TRBD1|-
TGTGCCAGCAGCTTCGGGACAGGGCAAGAGACCCAGTACTTC
CASSFGTGQETQYF
>TRBV6-1|TRBJ1-1|-|-
TGTGCCAGCAGTGAAGGGCTGGACACTGAAGCTTTCTTT
CASSEGLDTEAFF
>TRBV6-6|TRBJ2-2|-|-
TGTGCCAGCAGTTCCACAGGGATTCACGGGGAGCTGTTTTTT
CASSSTGIHGELFF
>TRBV10-1|TRBJ2-7|TRBD2|-
TGCGCCAGCAGTGTTAGCGGGCCCTACGAGCAGTACTTC
CASSVSGPYEQYF
>TRBV28|TRBJ1-4|TRBD1|-
TGTGCCAGCAGTTCGGACAGGGGGCGAAGGGAAAAACTGTTTTTT
CASSSDRGRREKLFF
>TRBV19|TRBJ2-1|-|-
TGTGCCAGTAGTATTGAAGGACAGCTTAGCTCCTACAATGAGCAGTTCTTC
CASSIEGQLSSYNEQFF
>TRBV28|TRBJ1-1|-|-
TGTGCCAGCATCCAAGCAGGGGATTGGACTGAAGCTTTCTTT
CASIQAGDWTEAFF